This T cell receptor (beta chain) appears in the sequencing data of a study of human T cells and chemical hapten exposure. On the study more broadly: After 6 days, upper back 0.01% DPC patch tests were scored.

Individual cDNA molecules had unique molecular identifiers attached to them by the library. MiXCR, run by TCRdb on the RACE reads, gives a single entry per CDR3 protein. The sample has 35,000 to 50,000 distinct CDR3 sequences, 9.6% seen once. Per the germline V gene, CDR1 is SEHNR and CDR2 is FQNEAQ (reference sequence). The CDR3 totals 17 residues. The V and J ends lost 5 bases and 6 bases, in that order; junction bases with no gene match: 13. As to time point: patch test 2, 6 weeks after DPC sensitization. The treatment was: therapeutic diphenylcyclopropenone sensitization with weekly scalp DPC. Total RNA came from unfractionated whole blood. The study enrolled 18 to 70-year-old alopecia patients suitable for DPC. There are a few counts of this clonotype.

The V gene is TRBV7-9, the J gene TRBJ2-1, with 10 bases identical to TRBD2. This sequence was found in a woman aged 25 to 39 with alopecia areata. Some clones in this sample may be carry-over from other donors' samples. The input for sequencing was whole blood, taken in connection with sensitization to the hapten diphenylcyclopropenone (DPC). For the CDR3, the DNA is TGTGCCAGCAGCGCACGAAGGCTAGCGGGGGACCCCAATGAGCAGTTCTTC. It is translated as CASSARRLAGDPNEQFF.